Sequencing of this T cell receptor beta chain was carried out in a study of blood T cell repertoires in COVID-19. The CDR3 loop spans 15 amino acids. V was pared by 3 bases and J by 5 bases, with 7 bases of the junction left unmatched. Germline lookup yields CDR1 SGHTA and CDR2 FQGNSA. Generated by immunoSEQ multiplex PCR, the TCRdb table keeps only in-frame clones and is missing some. This sample carries approximately 140,000 clones, 87% of them seen once, and the ten largest clones take approximately 4.3%. The chain links TRBV7-2 to TRBJ2-5; 9 nucleotides line up with TRBD2. This TCR came from a woman between 40 and 50 years old who had been exposed to COVID-19. Sequences were obtained from PBMCs or T cells enriched from blood (not recorded which). CDR3 sequence: CASSFPSGAGETQYF. The CDR3 coding sequence is TGTGCCAGCAGCTTTCCTAGCGGGGCGGGGGAGACCCAGTACTTC.